This T cell receptor beta chain was identified during a study of T cell changes during pregnancy in multiple sclerosis. CDR3 size: 15 residues. The V gene end was trimmed by 8 bases and the J gene end by 4 bases; junction bases not matched to a gene: 6. Germline CDR1 SNHLY, CDR2 FYNNEI. The table came from immunoSEQ multiplex PCR; TCRdb's copy has only in-frame clones and leaves some out. This sample has about 21,000 clones, with around 93% found just once. V and J are TRBV2 and TRBJ2-3; TRBD2 aligns across 13 bases. The origin of this receptor is a female donor with multiple sclerosis, enrolled in a pregnancy study. The input for sequencing was CD4+ T cells from peripheral blood mononuclear cells, taken in the third trimester of pregnancy. Here the CDR3 DNA reads TGTGCCAGCCTGGGACTAGCGGGGAGCGCAGATACGCAGTATTTT. It encodes CASLGLAGSADTQYF.